Below, one T cell receptor beta chain is given with its context. No antigen is known for it. One end of the junction does not line up with germline, which may come from a read error. For the TCR beta CDR3, multiplex PCR with 32 V and 13 J primers performed the amplification. TCRdb reanalysed the multiplex PCR reads using MiXCR and keeps one entry per CDR3 protein. The data contain fewer than 25,000 distinct CDR3 sequences, less than 35% of them singletons. The authors used roughly 600 ng of bulk tumor genomic DNA per sample as template. Primary tumors were biopsied several times each, far apart, intraoperatively. The patients were newly diagnosed with non-small cell lung cancer, had not been treated, and had curative surgery. Samples were obtained from newly diagnosed non-small cell lung cancer patients who were having surgery with curative intent. The source of the sample is a study of immune heterogeneity within non-small cell lung tumors.

General study findings and limits: Local T-cell repertoire clonality was correlated with local tumor mutational burden, and the correlation was positive. It was moderate in strength but statistically significant (R approximately 0.34). Largely different high-frequency T-cell receptor beta clonotypes were found between individual patients. Identical dominant CDR3 beta clonotypes recurred among a patient's tumor sites, alongside site-unique high-frequency clones.

The clonotype comes from a man in his forties or fifties with non-small cell lung cancer. The source material was lung tumor tissue.

The DNA for the CDR3 is TGTGCCATCAGTAGTGGACTAGCGGGAGGTGCCCTCTCCTACGAGCAGTACTTC. Amino acids: CAISSGLAGGALSYEQYF. The gene calls are TRBV6-1 and TRBJ2-7; 14 bases agree with TRBD2. The CDR3 is 18 amino acids. From germline, CDR1 is MNHNS and CDR2 SASEGT.